Listed here are 4 T cell receptor beta chains from one sample, sequenced in a study of human T cells and chemical hapten exposure. Time point of the sample: patch test 2, 6 weeks after DPC sensitization. The treatment here: therapeutic diphenylcyclopropenone sensitization with weekly scalp DPC. A single record per CDR3 protein comes from TCRdb applying MiXCR to the RACE reads. The sample lists some 70,000 distinct CDR3 sequences, 10% occurring once. The sequenced sample was whole blood, obtained in connection with sensitization to the hapten diphenylcyclopropenone (DPC). The receptors shown here come from a woman in her 50s with alopecia areata. Some clones in this sample may be carry-over from other donors' samples.

The J gene is TRBJ1-1, the V gene TRBV2, with D possibly TRBD1 on 6 matching bases. Germline V gene lookup returns CDR1 SNHLY and CDR2 FYNNEI. V lost 2 bases and J lost 1, with 11 bases in between. The CDR3 extends over 15 amino acids. The CDR3 sequence is CASSESRTENTEAFF. The DNA for the CDR3 is TGTGCCAGCAGTGAAAGTCGGACAGAGAACACTGAAGCTTTCTTT.

This sequence joins TRBV6-4 and TRBJ1-1, with D maybe TRBD1 (6 bases). Trimming removed 5 bases at V and 1 base at J, with 8 bases between. Germline CDR1 is MRHNA and CDR2 is SNTAGT. This CDR3 contains 13 residues. The CDR3: CASSMDRNTEAFF. CDR3 nucleotide sequence: TGTGCCAGCAGTATGGACAGGAACACTGAAGCTTTCTTT.

On this clonotype: One end of the junction does not line up with germline, which may come from a read error. The V call is TRBV5-6, the J call TRBJ2-1; TRBD2 matches 8 bases. This CDR3 contains 13 residues. Germline V gene data show CDR1 as SGHDT and CDR2 as YYEEEE. The CDR3 DNA reads as TGTGCCAGCCGCGCGTACAATAGCGGGGTAAAGCTCTTC. Residues: CASRAYNSGVKLF.

This clonotype was seen ten or more times. The gene calls are TRBV2 and TRBJ1-5; tentative D call: TRBD1 (6 bases). The CDR3 has 12 amino acids. V dropped 5 bases and J dropped 5 bases, with 7 bases sitting between them. Germline lookup yields CDR1 SNHLY and CDR2 FYNNEI. The CDR3 here is CASSPGDQPQHF. The CDR3 coding sequence is TGTGCCAGCAGTCCAGGGGATCAGCCCCAGCATTTT.